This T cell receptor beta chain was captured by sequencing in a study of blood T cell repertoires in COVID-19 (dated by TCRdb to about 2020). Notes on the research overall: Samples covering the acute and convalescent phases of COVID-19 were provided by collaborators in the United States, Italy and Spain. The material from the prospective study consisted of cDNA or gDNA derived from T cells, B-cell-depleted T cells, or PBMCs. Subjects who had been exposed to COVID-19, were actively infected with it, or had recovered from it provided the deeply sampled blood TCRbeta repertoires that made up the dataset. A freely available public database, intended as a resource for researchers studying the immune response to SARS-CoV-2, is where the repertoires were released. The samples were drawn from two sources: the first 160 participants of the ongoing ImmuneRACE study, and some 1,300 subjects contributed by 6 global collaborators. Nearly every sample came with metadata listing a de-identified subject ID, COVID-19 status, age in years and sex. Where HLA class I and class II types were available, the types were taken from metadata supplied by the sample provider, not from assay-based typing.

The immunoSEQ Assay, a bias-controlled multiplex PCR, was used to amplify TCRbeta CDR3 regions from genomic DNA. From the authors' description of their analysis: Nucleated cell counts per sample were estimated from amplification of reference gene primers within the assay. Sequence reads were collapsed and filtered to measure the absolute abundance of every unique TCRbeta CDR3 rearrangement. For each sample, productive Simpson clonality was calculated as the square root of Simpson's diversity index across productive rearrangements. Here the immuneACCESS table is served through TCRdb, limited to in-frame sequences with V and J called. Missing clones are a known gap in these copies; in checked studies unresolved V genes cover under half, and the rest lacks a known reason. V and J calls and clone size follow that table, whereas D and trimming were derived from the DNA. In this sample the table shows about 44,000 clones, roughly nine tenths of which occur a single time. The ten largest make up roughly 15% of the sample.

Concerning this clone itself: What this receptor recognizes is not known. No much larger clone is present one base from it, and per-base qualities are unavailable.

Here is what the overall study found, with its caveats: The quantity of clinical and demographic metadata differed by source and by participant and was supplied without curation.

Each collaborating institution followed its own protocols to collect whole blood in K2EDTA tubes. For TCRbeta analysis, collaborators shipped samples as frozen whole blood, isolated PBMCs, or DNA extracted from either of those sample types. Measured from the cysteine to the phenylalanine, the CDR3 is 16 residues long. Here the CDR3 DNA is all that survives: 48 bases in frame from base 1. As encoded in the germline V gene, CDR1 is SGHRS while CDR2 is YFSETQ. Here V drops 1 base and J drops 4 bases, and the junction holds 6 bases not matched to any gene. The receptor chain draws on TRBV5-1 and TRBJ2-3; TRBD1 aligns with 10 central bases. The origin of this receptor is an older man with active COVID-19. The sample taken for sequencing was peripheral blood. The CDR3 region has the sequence CASSLRPTGGADTQYF. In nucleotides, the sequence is TGCGCCAGCAGCTTGCGGCCGACAGGGGGCGCAGATACGCAGTATTTT.